This T cell receptor (beta chain) was obtained from a study of regulatory dendritic cells for organ transplantation. The study's findings and limits: Memory CD8+ clonal expansion seemed more limited with regulatory than mature dendritic cells. Memory T cells were less diverse than naive, with memory CD8+ most oligoclonal. Considerable individual heterogeneity was seen in alloreactive memory CD8+ T cells.

Sorted subsets were CFSE-labeled and cultured about 5 days with allogeneic dendritic cells. Clones were sequenced by immunoSEQ multiplex PCR, and TCRdb holds only the in-frame ones, with some missing. The data hold more than 10,000 clones, with roughly 90% observed a single time. The CDR3 extends over 15 amino acids. CDR1 SGHTA and CDR2 FQGNSA come from the germline V gene. The ends were cut back, 5 bases at V and 3 bases at J, with 16 bases in the middle. Notes on this clone: As yet, its antigen is unknown.

This receptor was obtained from a human donor in good health. The rearrangement joins TRBV7-2 to TRBJ1-1; no firm D call. The source material was naive CD8+ T cells from blood cultured with regulatory dendritic cells. Subset in this sample: CD45RA+ naive T cells. The CDR3 here is CASSPIFTLDTEAFF. The CDR3 region has the DNA TGTGCCAGCAGCCCCATCTTCACCTTGGACACTGAAGCTTTCTTT.